This TCR beta chain comes out of a study of beta chain features in type 1 diabetes. Study-wide results and limits: When VDJ junctions were examined, type 1 diabetes patients showed fewer insertions and more deletions. TCRB CDR3s were moderately but significantly shorter in Type 1 diabetes patients in all four CD4+ subsets. A cDNA-based sequencing approach could over-represent cells with high TCR expression. Any HLA effect on TCRB rearrangement was left unresolved by small sub-analyses.

TCRB transcripts that were expressed got sequenced, as all of the isolated RNA had been reverse transcribed. Profiled with immunoSEQ multiplex PCR; TCRdb holds only in-frame clones, not every one. The data hold about 240,000 clones, with over 11% observed a single time. The CDR3 is made up of 15 amino acids. The V and J ends lost 0 bases and 5 bases, in that order; junction bases with no gene match: 4. Germline-derived CDR1 and CDR2 are MGHRA and YSYEKL. For this clone: What it recognizes is unknown.

This chain connects TRBV4-1 to TRBJ2-5; the match to TRBD2 covers 9 bases. Sequencing used naive CD4+ T cells from blood. This TCR came from a man aged 30-40 years with type 1 diabetes. The CDR3 region is CASSQDVTSGETQYF. The CDR3 nucleotides read TGCGCCAGCAGCCAAGATGTTACTAGCGGGGAGACCCAGTACTTC.